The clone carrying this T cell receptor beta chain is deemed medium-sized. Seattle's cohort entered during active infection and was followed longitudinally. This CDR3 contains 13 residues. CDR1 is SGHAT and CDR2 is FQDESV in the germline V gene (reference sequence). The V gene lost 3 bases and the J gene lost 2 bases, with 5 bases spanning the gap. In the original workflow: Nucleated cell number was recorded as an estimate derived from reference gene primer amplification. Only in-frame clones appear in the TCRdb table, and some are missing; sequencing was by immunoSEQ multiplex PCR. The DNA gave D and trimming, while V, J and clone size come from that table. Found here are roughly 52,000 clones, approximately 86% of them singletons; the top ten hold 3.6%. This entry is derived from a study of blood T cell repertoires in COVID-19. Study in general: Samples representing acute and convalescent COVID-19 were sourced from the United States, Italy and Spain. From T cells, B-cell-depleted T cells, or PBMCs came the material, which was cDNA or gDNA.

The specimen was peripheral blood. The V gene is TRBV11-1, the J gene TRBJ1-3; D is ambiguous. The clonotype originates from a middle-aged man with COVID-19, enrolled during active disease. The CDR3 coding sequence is TGTGCCAGCAGCTTGGAGACTGGAAACACCATATATTTT. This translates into CASSLETGNTIYF.